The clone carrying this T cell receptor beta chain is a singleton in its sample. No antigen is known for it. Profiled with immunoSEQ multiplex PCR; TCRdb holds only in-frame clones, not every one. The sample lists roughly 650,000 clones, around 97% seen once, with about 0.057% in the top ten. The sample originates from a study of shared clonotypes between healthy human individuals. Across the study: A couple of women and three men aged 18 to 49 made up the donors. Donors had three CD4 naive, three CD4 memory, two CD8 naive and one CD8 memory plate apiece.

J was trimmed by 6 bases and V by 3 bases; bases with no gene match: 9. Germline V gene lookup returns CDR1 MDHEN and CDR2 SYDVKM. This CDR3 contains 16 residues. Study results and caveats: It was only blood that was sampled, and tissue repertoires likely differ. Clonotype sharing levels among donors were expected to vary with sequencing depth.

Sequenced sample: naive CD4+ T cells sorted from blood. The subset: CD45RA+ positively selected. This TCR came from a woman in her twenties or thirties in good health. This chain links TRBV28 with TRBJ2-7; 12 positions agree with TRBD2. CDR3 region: CASSFFLAGGPSEQYF. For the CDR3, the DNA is TGTGCCAGCAGTTTTTTTCTAGCGGGAGGGCCCTCCGAGCAGTACTTC.